The sequence of this TCR beta chain was determined in a study of shared clonotypes between healthy human individuals. At the level of the study: The plates for each donor numbered three CD4 naive, three CD4 memory, two CD8 naive and one CD8 memory. Study conclusions and caveats: What naive subsets generally showed was a larger estimated richness than memory subsets showed. For naive CD4 cells, roughly 5.5% of clonotypes were shared across a handful of donors.

Regarding this clone: Its antigen is not known.

CDR1 and CDR2 (germline): SGDLS, YYNGEE. The CDR3 contains 16 residues. The trim removed 1 base at V and 5 bases at J, leaving 10 bases unmatched. Here immunoSEQ multiplex PCR was the method, and the copy in TCRdb shows in-frame clones only, minus some. The top ten hold roughly 0.13% of the sample, which has roughly 2 million clones, more than 90% seen once. The sequenced material came from naive CD4+ T cells sorted from blood. Subset here: CD45RA+ positively selected. The sequence came from a man younger than 35 in good health. The genes are TRBV9 and TRBJ2-3, with 7 bases that match TRBD2. CDR3 protein: CASSVMTGGSRDTQYF. The CDR3 region has the DNA TGTGCCAGCAGCGTAATGACGGGAGGTTCGAGAGATACGCAGTATTTT. Together with reference TRBV9 and TRBJ2-3, the CDR3 gives the full variable domain: DSGVTQTPKHLITATGQRVTLRCSPRSGDLSVYWYQQSLDQGLQFLIQYYNGEERAKGNILERFSAQQFPDLHSELNLSSLELGDSALYFCASSVMTGGSRDTQYFGPGTRLTVL.